The 17 T cell receptor beta chains in this list originate from one sample, sequenced in a study of cytotoxic CD8 clonotypes in ibrutinib-treated CLL. The assay was immunoSEQ multiplex PCR, and TCRdb's table has in-frame clones only and misses some. The table records some 290,000 clones, approximately 80% of them present only once. Sample: PBMCs, taken before ibrutinib treatment. The receptors stem from a human donor with chronic lymphocytic leukemia.

The chain couples TRBV11-3 to TRBJ2-7; D is perhaps TRBD1 (6 bases). The CDR3 contains 13 residues. The ends were cut back, 5 bases at V and 3 bases at J, with 11 bases in the middle. Per the germline V gene, CDR1 is SGHNT and CDR2 is YENEEA. Here the CDR3 reads CASSEDSGYEQYF. The CDR3, as DNA: TGTGCCAGCAGCGAGGACAGCGGCTACGAGCAGTACTTC.

This chain uses TRBV7-9 with TRBJ2-7; the match to TRBD2 covers 13 bases. V gave up 5 bases and J gave up 2 bases; unmatched junction bases: 0. The CDR3 has 14 residues. Germline V gives CDR1 SEHNR, CDR2 FQNEAQ (reference sequence). The CDR3 sequence: CASSGLAGAYEQYF. The CDR3 DNA sequence: TGTGCCAGCAGCGGACTAGCGGGGGCCTACGAGCAGTACTTC.

The chain joins TRBV6-1 to TRBJ1-1; TRBD1 might be the D (5 bases). The V and J ends lost 2 bases and 4 bases respectively, with 17 bases between them. Germline V gives CDR1 MNHNS, CDR2 SASEGT. The CDR3 length is 16 residues. This chain's CDR3 is CASSEMGEGGLTEAFF. The CDR3 coding sequence is TGTGCCAGCAGTGAAATGGGGGAGGGAGGGCTCACTGAAGCTTTCTTT.

The chain carries TRBV5-6 and TRBJ2-7; D is possibly TRBD2 (6 bases). Trimming left V 1 base short and J 0 bases short, with 11 bases between. CDR3 length: 15 residues. Per germline, CDR1 SGHDT and CDR2 YYEEEE. Written as DNA, the CDR3 is TGTGCCAGCAGCTTGAGTGGCGGGGCCTCCTACGAGCAGTACTTC. It yields the protein CASSLSGGASYEQYF. Combining the CDR3 with reference TRBV5-6 and TRBJ2-7 gives the whole variable domain DAGVTQSPTHLIKTRGQQVTLRCSPKSGHDTVSWYQQALGQGPQFIFQYYEEEERQRGNFPDRFSGHQFPNYSSELNVNALLLGDSALYLCASSLSGGASYEQYFGPGTRLTVT.

This clone was counted a few times. Other DNA sequences from this sample encode an identical CDR3 as well. The rearrangement links TRBV6-5 to TRBJ2-5; D uncertain. The CDR3 is made up of 13 amino acids. The V gene lost 5 bases and the J gene lost 0 bases, with 7 bases spanning the gap. Germline CDR1 and CDR2: MNHEY and SVGAGI. The CDR3 loop is CASSTVYQETQYF. The CDR3 region has the DNA TGTGCCAGCAGTACAGTGTACCAAGAGACCCAGTACTTC.

The rearrangement links TRBV20-1 to TRBJ2-7; tentatively, D is TRBD1 (6 bases). Germline V lookup: CDR1 DFQATT, CDR2 SNEGSKA (reference sequence). Trimming left V 5 bases short and J 1 base short, with 6 bases between. This CDR3 spans 11 amino acids. The CDR3 sequence: CSAQGSYEQYF. CDR3 coding DNA: TGCAGTGCTCAGGGGTCCTACGAGCAGTACTTC.

This clone was observed a handful of times. This chain joins TRBV2 and TRBJ1-2, with 10 bases fitting TRBD1. With V trimmed by 4 bases and J by 3 bases, 2 bases remained unmatched. The CDR3 is 14 amino acids. Germline values: CDR1 SNHLY, CDR2 FYNNEI. The CDR3 loop reads CASSGQGADYGYTF. The CDR3 DNA follows: TGTGCCAGCAGTGGACAGGGGGCGGACTATGGCTACACCTTC.

This clone was detected a few times. The chain joins TRBV5-1 to TRBJ2-1, with 10 bases matching TRBD1. The CDR3 extends over 15 amino acids. V dropped 6 bases and J dropped 3; count of bases not matched to a gene: 6. Germline values: CDR1 SGHRS, CDR2 YFSETQ. The CDR3 sequence is CASKLGTGDYNEQFF. CDR3 sequence (DNA): TGCGCCAGCAAATTGGGGACAGGGGACTACAATGAGCAGTTCTTC.

The V call is TRBV7-9, the J call TRBJ1-3; 7 bases line up with TRBD1. Germline CDR1 and CDR2: SEHNR and FQNEAQ (reference sequence). The ends lost 4 bases at V and 4 bases at J; junction bases unmatched: 4. CDR3 length: 14 residues. CDR3: CASSSRDSGNTIYF. Written as DNA, the CDR3 is TGTGCCAGCAGCTCCCGGGACAGCGGAAACACCATATATTTT.

About this clone itself: The same CDR3 arises from other DNA sequences in this sample as well. J is TRBJ2-3 and V is TRBV9, with 11 bases matching TRBD2. This CDR3 spans 17 amino acids. Germline lookup yields CDR1 SGDLS and CDR2 YYNGEE. V lost 2 bases to trimming and J lost 6 bases; unmatched junction nucleotides: 11. The CDR3 protein is CASSVGSLAGVGDTQYF. DNA of the CDR3: TGTGCCAGCAGCGTCGGTTCACTAGCGGGAGTCGGTGATACGCAGTATTTT.

This chain connects TRBV9 to TRBJ2-7, with 9 bases that match TRBD1. The CDR3 contains 16 residues. Germline V gene data show CDR1 as SGDLS and CDR2 as YYNGEE. Unmatched junction bases numbered 6, after V lost 0 bases and J lost 2 bases. The DNA of the CDR3 is TGTGCCAGCAGCGTAGTTGGACAGGGGCCCCCCTACGAGCAGTACTTC. Protein: CASSVVGQGPPYEQYF.

This CDR3 is CASSPRAQGIHQPQHF. CDR3 DNA sequence: TGTGCCAGCAGTCCCAGGGCACAGGGGATCCATCAGCCCCAGCATTTT. The chain couples TRBV28 to TRBJ1-5, with 7 positions matching TRBD1. The CDR3 is 16 residues long. CDR1 and CDR2 from the germline V gene are MDHEN and SYDVKM. The ends lost 5 bases at V and 5 bases at J; junction bases unmatched: 12.

DNA for the CDR3: TGTGCCAGGATGACAGGGCCATCGGGCAATCAGCCCCAGCATTTT. Translation gives CARMTGPSGNQPQHF. The chain employs TRBV11-3 and TRBJ1-5; 7 positions match TRBD1. Germline-derived CDR1 and CDR2 are SGHNT and YENEEA. The CDR3 runs 15 residues. The ends lost 9 bases at V and 2 bases at J; junction bases unmatched: 10.

V usage is TRBV10-1 and J usage is TRBJ2-7; TRBD1 might be the D (5 bases). The CDR3 runs 14 residues. V lost 0 bases to trimming and J lost 5 bases, with 11 bases between them. CDR1 and CDR2 from the germline V gene are WNHNN and SYGVQD (reference sequence). Written as DNA, the CDR3 is TGCGCCAGCAGTGAGTCCCAGGGTATGCACGAGCAGTACTTC. Protein sequence: CASSESQGMHEQYF.

The rearrangement joins TRBV9 to TRBJ2-1; 8 bases align to TRBD2. This CDR3 has 15 amino acids. J gave up 5 bases and V 3 bases, and 7 bases lay outside the gene matches. Germline CDR1 reads SGDLS; CDR2 reads YYNGEE. CDR3 sequence (DNA): TGTGCCAGCAGCGAAAGCGGGAGCCCCCACAATGAGCAGTTCTTC. Encoded protein: CASSESGSPHNEQFF.

This chain joins TRBV6-4 and TRBJ2-1; 10 bases match TRBD2. With 5 bases clipped from V and 3 bases from J, the junction kept 4 bases outside the gene matches. The germline V gene has CDR1 MRHNA and CDR2 SNTAGT. The CDR3 has 15 amino acids. This CDR3 is CASSPGLADYNEQFF. In DNA, the CDR3 is TGTGCCAGCAGTCCAGGACTAGCGGACTACAATGAGCAGTTCTTC.

The rearrangement links TRBV4-1 to TRBJ1-5; D call uncertain. V was cut by 3 bases and J by 0 bases, with 18 bases left in between. CDR3 length: 18 residues. Germline V gene data show CDR1 as MGHRA and CDR2 as YSYEKL. The CDR3 reads CASSQRQFSLSSNQPQHF. In DNA, the CDR3 is TGCGCCAGCAGCCAGCGGCAGTTTTCCTTATCTAGCAATCAGCCCCAGCATTTT.